The rows below give T cell receptor beta chains drawn from one sample of a study of blood T cell repertoires in COVID-19. Clones were read by immunoSEQ multiplex PCR, and TCRdb kept only the in-frame ones, dropping some. The sample includes 100,000 to 150,000 clones, around 88% of them seen just once. Sample: peripheral blood. The receptors were sampled from a man at least 80 years old with active or convalescent COVID-19. CDR3s include the opening cysteine and the closing phenylalanine or tryptophan. The D gene is left open where the match is weak. Clone size is given for some rows only: seen once, a few or many times, or a class if the clone is expanded.

clone_size	v_call	d_call	j_call	cdr3_nt	cdr3_aa
NA	TRBV6-5	NA	TRBJ1-5	TGTGCCAGCAGTTACTCGGGGGCCCAGGGGCCCCAGCATTTT	CASSYSGAQGPQHF
NA	TRBV9	TRBD2	TRBJ2-3	TGTGCCAGCAGCGGGGGAGGGGTCACAGATACGCAGTATTTT	CASSGGGVTDTQYF
NA	TRBV7-8	NA	TRBJ1-1	TGTGCCAGCACCCAACTCGGGGTGGACACTGAAGCTTTCTTT	CASTQLGVDTEAFF
NA	TRBV6-2/TRBV6-3	TRBD2	TRBJ2-3	TGTGCCAGCAGTTACCCAAACCCCCGAGCGGGGGATAACTCTCGCACAGATACGCAGTATTTT	CASSYPNPRAGDNSRTDTQYF
NA	TRBV4-1	NA	TRBJ1-4	TGCGCCAGCAGCCTGACAGTAGAGGAAAAACTGTTTTTT	CASSLTVEEKLFF
NA	TRBV19	NA	TRBJ1-1	TGTGCCAGTAGTATCCGGGAGGCCACTGAAGCTTTCTTT	CASSIREATEAFF
once	TRBV6-1	NA	TRBJ2-5	TGTGCCAGCAGTGAATGGACAGCCTGGGAGACCCAGTACTTC	CASSEWTAWETQYF
NA	TRBV9	TRBD2	TRBJ2-7	TGTGCCAGCAGCGCGGGCGCGGGGGGGACCTACGAGCAGTACTTC	CASSAGAGGTYEQYF
once	TRBV12-3/TRBV12-4	TRBD1	TRBJ1-4	TGTGCCAGCAGCTCCGGGACAGGGCGACTGTTTTTT	CASSSGTGRLFF
NA	TRBV10-3	TRBD1	TRBJ2-2	TGTGCCATCAGTGATGGGTTAGGGGGCGCAGACGGGGAGCTGTTTTTT	CAISDGLGGADGELFF
NA	TRBV9	TRBD1	TRBJ1-6	TGTGCCAGCAGCTCCGGACAGGTCGGAAATTCACCCCTCCACTTT	CASSSGQVGNSPLHF
NA	TRBV5-4	TRBD2	TRBJ2-7	TGTGCCAGCAGCTTGGCTGCGGGGGGGCATACCGAGCAGTACTTC	CASSLAAGGHTEQYF
NA	TRBV7-4	TRBD1	TRBJ2-7	TGTGCCAGCAGCTCAGACAGGGGGAGTTCTTCCTACGAGCAGTACTTC	CASSSDRGSSSYEQYF
NA	TRBV4-2	NA	TRBJ2-1	TGTGCCAGCAGCCAAGATCGGGGGGCTCGGACGGGGTTCTTC	CASSQDRGARTGFF
NA	TRBV11-2	NA	TRBJ1-1	TGTGCCAGCAGCTTAGATGTTTACATGAACACTGAAGCTTTCTTT	CASSLDVYMNTEAFF
NA	TRBV19	NA	TRBJ1-6	TGTGCCAGTAGTATAGATCGGTACAGCGGTTCACCCCTCCACTTT	CASSIDRYSGSPLHF
NA	TRBV5-4	NA	TRBJ2-3	TGTGCCAGCAGGCAGGACACCACAGATACGCAGTATTTT	CASRQDTTDTQYF
NA	TRBV2	NA	TRBJ1-1	TGTGCCAGCAGTGCCATGCGGGCTGAAGCTTTCTTT	CASSAMRAEAFF
NA	TRBV5-1	TRBD1	TRBJ2-2	TGCGCCAGCAGCTTGTCTCAGGGGGACGGGGAGCTGTTTTTT	CASSLSQGDGELFF
few	TRBV7-3	TRBD1	TRBJ1-1	TGTGCCAGCAGCTTAATTGGGACAGGGGAGAACACTGAAGCTTTCTTT	CASSLIGTGENTEAFF
NA	TRBV5-4	TRBD2	TRBJ2-3	TGTGCCAGCAGACCAAGCGGGGGGAGCACAGATACGCAGTATTTT	CASRPSGGSTDTQYF
NA	TRBV3-1/TRBV3-2	TRBD2	TRBJ2-5	TGTGCCAGCAGCCAAGATACTAGCGGGGACCAAGAGACCCAGTACTTC	CASSQDTSGDQETQYF
NA	TRBV4-3	TRBD1	TRBJ1-4	TGCGCCAGCAGCCAAGGGCCGACAGGGGGCTATGAAAAACTGTTTTTT	CASSQGPTGGYEKLFF
NA	TRBV25-1	NA	TRBJ1-2	TGTGCCAGCAGTCCCCGGGACGGACTACTCGTTAACTATGGCTACACCTTC	CASSPRDGLLVNYGYTF
once	TRBV19	TRBD1	TRBJ1-1	TGTGCCAGTAGTCAGGGGGCGCTAACTGAAGCTTTCTTT	CASSQGALTEAFF
once	TRBV6-2/TRBV6-3	TRBD1	TRBJ1-1	TGTGCCAGCAGTCCAGTCGGGGGACAGACCCTCGAAGCTTTCTTT	CASSPVGGQTLEAFF
few	TRBV3-1/TRBV3-2	TRBD1	TRBJ1-2	TGTGCCAGCAGCCAAGGGAATGGGACAGGGTGTGGCTACACCTTC	CASSQGNGTGCGYTF
NA	TRBV27	NA	TRBJ1-5	TGTGCCAGCAGTTTCTCGTTCTATAGCAATCAGCCCCAGCATTTT	CASSFSFYSNQPQHF
NA	TRBV18	NA	TRBJ2-3	TGTGCCAGCTCACCAGTTGGGGAGGCAGATACGCAGTATTTT	CASSPVGEADTQYF
NA	TRBV2	NA	TRBJ1-6	TGTGCCAGCAGTGAAGAGGCAGGGATAAATTCACCCCTCCACTTT	CASSEEAGINSPLHF
few	TRBV11-2	NA	TRBJ2-3	TGTGCCAGCAGCGGGGGAACAGGGTACACAGATACGCAGTATTTT	CASSGGTGYTDTQYF